The clone carrying this TCR beta chain was observed a handful of times. The sample comes from a study of T cell repertoires in cytomegalovirus infection. TCRdb reprocessed the reads with MiXCR, giving one entry per CDR3 protein. The sample has a few hundred thousand distinct CDR3 sequences, more than 25% seen once. CDR3 length: 14 residues. Germline CDR1 MGHRA, CDR2 YSYEKL. The V end was cut by 4 bases, the J end by 2 bases, with 12 bases between. The clonotype originates from a human donor in good health (CMV status not recorded). Some clones in this sample may be carry-over from other donors' samples. Sequencing used PBMCs. The V gene is TRBV4-1, the J gene TRBJ2-7; no clear D. CDR3 DNA: TGCGCCAGCAGCCCCCAAAGGCAGCCCTACGAGCAGTACTTC. Its protein product is CASSPQRQPYEQYF.